One sample yielded the 20 T cell receptor beta chains listed below, sequenced in a study of graft-versus-host responses after intestinal transplantation. The antigens for these receptors are not known. The table came from immunoSEQ multiplex PCR; TCRdb's copy has only in-frame clones and leaves some out. The profile shows under 140,000 clones, around 93% of them singletons. The sequenced sample was unstimulated CD8+ T cells sorted from spleen or lymph node cells, obtained before intestinal transplant. These receptors were obtained from a human donor who received an intestinal transplant.

The genes are TRBV28 and TRBJ2-7; D gene uncertain. V lost 3 bases and J 1 base, leaving 7 bases between the germline ends. The CDR3 has 13 residues. CDR1 and CDR2 from the germline V gene are MDHEN and SYDVKM. The CDR3 DNA reads as TGTGCCAGCAGTTTCGTCATGTCCTACGAGCAGTACTTC. Translating it yields CASSFVMSYEQYF.

This clone was seen only once. The rearrangement uses TRBV5-4 and TRBJ1-4; D uncertain. Germline CDR1 SGHNT, CDR2 YYREEE (reference sequence). CDR3 length: 13 amino acids. V shed 1 base and J shed 10 bases, with 11 bases lying between them. Here the CDR3 DNA reads TGTGCCAGCAGCTTGTATCCCCGGCGAAAACTGTTTTTT. Translation: CASSLYPRRKLFF.

This sequence joins TRBV13 and TRBJ2-3; D may be TRBD2 (5 bases). V gave up 2 bases and J gave up 4 bases, with 13 bases separating them. Germline assignment: CDR1 PRHDT and CDR2 FYEKMQ (reference sequence). CDR3 length: 15 residues. The CDR3 reads CASSLYGLGADTQYF. The CDR3 DNA reads TGTGCCAGCAGCTTATACGGTCTCGGGGCAGATACGCAGTATTTT.

The chain couples TRBV27 to TRBJ2-3, with D unresolved. CDR1 is MNHEY and CDR2 is SMNVEV in the germline V gene (reference sequence). The CDR3 is made up of 16 amino acids. Trimming shortened V by 2 bases and J by 2 bases, and 14 bases separated the two germline ends. The CDR3 DNA is TGTGCCAGCAGTTTAACCGTCCTACACTCCACAGATACGCAGTATTTT. Protein sequence: CASSLTVLHSTDTQYF.

This clone was seen more than once but under ten times. The rearrangement links TRBV7-6 to TRBJ1-5; TRBD1 is a possible D gene (5 bases). V was pared by 5 bases and J by 5 bases, with 10 bases between. CDR3 length: 13 residues. Germline V gene lookup returns CDR1 SGHVS and CDR2 FNYEAQ. CDR3: CASSPGGHQPQHF. Here the CDR3 DNA reads TGTGCCAGCAGCCCGGGGGGTCATCAGCCCCAGCATTTT.

The chain combines TRBV4-1 with TRBJ2-2, with D perhaps TRBD2 (6 bases). This CDR3 has 14 amino acids. The V end lost 11 bases, the J end lost 3 bases, and 16 bases lay between the germline ends. The germline CDR1 and CDR2 sequences are MGHRA and YSYEKL. The CDR3 region has the DNA TGCGCCGTCTCCCCGGGGGTAGACACCGGGGAGCTGTTTTTT. As protein: CAVSPGVDTGELFF.

The rearrangement uses TRBV19 and TRBJ1-5; D is undetermined. Germline assignment: CDR1 LNHDA and CDR2 SQIVND (reference sequence). The ends were cut back, 3 bases at V and 0 bases at J, with 9 bases in the middle. The length of the CDR3 is 15 residues. The CDR3 region is CASSISQYSNQPQHF. As DNA, the CDR3 is TGTGCCAGTAGTATTAGCCAGTATAGCAATCAGCCCCAGCATTTT.

J is TRBJ1-4 and V is TRBV4-1, with D perhaps TRBD1 (6 bases). The CDR3 covers 16 residues. In germline, CDR1 is MGHRA, CDR2 YSYEKL. Trimming took 1 base from V and 8 from J, leaving 17 bases between them. CDR3 bases: TGCGCCAGCAGCCAAGTCTTGACAGGCTTGGGAGAAAAACTGTTTTTT. Encoded protein: CASSQVLTGLGEKLFF.

The chain employs TRBV6-5 and TRBJ2-1; either TRBD1 or TRBD2 may fit D (5 bases each). From germline, CDR1 is MNHEY and CDR2 SVGAGI. The V gene lost 0 bases and the J gene lost 8 bases, with 11 bases spanning the gap. This CDR3 spans 14 amino acids. The CDR3 DNA follows: TGTGCCAGCAGTTACTCTACGAGAGGGGATGAGCAGTTCTTC. Its protein is CASSYSTRGDEQFF.

This clone was observed a single time. The V call is TRBV4-2, the J call TRBJ2-7; 7 bases match TRBD2. The V gene end was trimmed by 2 bases and the J gene end by 2 bases; junction bases not matched to a gene: 15. The CDR3 runs 18 residues. CDR1 and CDR2 (germline): LGHNA, YNFKEQ. CDR3 in DNA: TGTGCCAGCAGCCAACCCGCGGGTAAACGGGAGGCCCCCTACGAGCAGTACTTC. Amino acid sequence: CASSQPAGKREAPYEQYF.

This chain connects TRBV27 to TRBJ2-1, with 8 bases fitting TRBD2. The germline V gene encodes CDR1 MNHEY and CDR2 SMNVEV (reference sequence). V shed 2 bases, J shed 6 bases, and the junction held 6 bases outside the gene matches. The CDR3 is 15 amino acids. CDR3: CASSLVAGGVNEQFF. For the CDR3, the DNA is TGTGCCAGCAGTTTAGTGGCGGGAGGAGTCAATGAGCAGTTCTTC.

The J gene is TRBJ2-2, the V gene TRBV9; TRBD2 matches 7 bases. Germline trimming cut 1 base from V and 0 bases from J; bases unmatched to any gene: 3. This CDR3 has 16 residues. CDR1 is SGDLS, CDR2 YYNGEE, per germline. This CDR3 is CASSVSSGANTGELFF. The CDR3 coding sequence is TGTGCCAGCAGCGTATCGAGCGGGGCGAACACCGGGGAGCTGTTTTTT.

The CDR3 loop is CASSMLLAGALEQYF. The CDR3 DNA is TGTGCCAGTAGTATGCTTCTAGCGGGAGCGTTAGAGCAGTACTTC. The chain uses TRBV19 and TRBJ2-7, with TRBD2 matching over 10 bases. This CDR3 has 15 amino acids. The V segment lost 3 bases and the J segment 7 bases; nucleotides outside the gene matches: 9. Germline V gene data show CDR1 as LNHDA and CDR2 as SQIVND (reference sequence).

The chain couples TRBV21-1 to TRBJ2-1; the DNA was not compared with TRBD1, the D call given in the table. TRBV21-1 is a pseudogene. CDR3 length: 12 residues. CDR3 bases: TGTGCCAGCTGGGACAACCCAAACGAGCAGTTCTTC. This codes for CASWDNPNEQFF.

The chain has TRBV27 and TRBJ1-3; D unclear. The V gene's germline CDR1 is MNHEY and CDR2 SMNVEV (reference sequence). V lost 2 bases, J lost 2 bases, and 10 bases lay in between. The CDR3 contains 15 residues. The CDR3 reads CASSLIPPTGNTIYF. The CDR3 coding sequence is TGTGCCAGCAGTTTAATCCCCCCCACTGGAAACACCATATATTTT.

This clone was detected once. CDR3 in amino acids: CASSVVGGRGYTF. The DNA of the CDR3 is TGTGCCAGCAGCGTAGTGGGGGGTCGAGGCTACACCTTC. The rearrangement joins TRBV9 to TRBJ1-2, with a weak D call TRBD1 (5 bases). V lost 0 bases, J lost 8 bases, and 11 bases lay in between. CDR3 length equals 13 residues. Germline V gene data show CDR1 as SGDLS and CDR2 as YYNGEE.

This chain uses TRBV28 with TRBJ1-1; D is possibly TRBD1 (5 bases). CDR3 size: 10 residues. Deletions cut 10 bases from V and 7 bases from J, with 10 bases between. The germline V gene encodes CDR1 MDHEN and CDR2 SYDVKM. This CDR3 is CATYGGEAFF. Written as DNA, the CDR3 is TGTGCCACCTATGGGGGTGAAGCTTTCTTT.

This chain joins TRBV2 and TRBJ2-3, with D tentatively TRBD2 (7 bases). This CDR3 contains 14 residues. Germline values: CDR1 SNHLY, CDR2 FYNNEI. Trimming cost V 8 bases and J 2 bases, with 14 bases left between them. CDR3 DNA sequence: TGTGCCAGCTTCAGCGGGACAATCACAGATACGCAGTATTTT. Translated, it gives CASFSGTITDTQYF.

This clone was seen just once. The rearrangement joins TRBV27 to TRBJ2-1, with D hard to call. The CDR3 contains 12 residues. Per germline, CDR1 MNHEY and CDR2 SMNVEV (reference sequence). V was clipped by 4 bases and J by 8 bases, with 9 bases between them. CDR3 amino acids: CASSSHNYEQFF. In DNA, the CDR3 is TGTGCCAGCAGTTCCCACAACTATGAGCAGTTCTTC.

The chain recombines TRBV5-6 with TRBJ1-1, with D unresolved. CDR1 and CDR2 from the germline V gene are SGHDT and YYEEEE. Trimming pared 0 bases from V and 3 bases from J, leaving 9 bases between. CDR3 length: 14 residues. The CDR3 bases are TGTGCCAGCAGCTTGGCAGGCAGCCACACTGAAGCTTTCTTT. As protein: CASSLAGSHTEAFF.